Detailed here is one T cell receptor beta chain. Only in-frame clones appear in the TCRdb table, and some are missing; sequencing was by immunoSEQ multiplex PCR. The sample contains 250,000 to 350,000 clones, nearly 90% of which appear only once. The sample belongs to a study of blood T cell repertoires in COVID-19. The CDR3 has 12 amino acids. The junction had 3 bases not matched to a gene; V was cut back by 4 bases and J by 7 bases. The V gene's germline CDR1 is MNHEY and CDR2 SVGEGT. The rearrangement uses TRBV6-2 or TRBV6-3 and TRBJ1-2; 7 nucleotides line up with TRBD1. The TCR comes from a woman between 50 and 59 years old who had been exposed to COVID-19. Sequenced: PBMCs or T cells enriched from blood (not recorded which). The CDR3 DNA reads as TGTGCCAGCAGTTCCGACAGGGTTGGCTACACCTTC. Protein product: CASSSDRVGYTF.